This T cell receptor (beta chain) was identified during a study of response to subunit inactivated influenza vaccine. Study-level points and caveats: Few new T cells, the authors suggested, are recruited by each seasonal influenza vaccination.

This clonotype was picked up a small number of times. The target antigen is unknown. V shed 8 bases and J 4 bases; nucleotides not matched to a gene: 12. The CDR3 has 15 residues. Germline CDR1 and CDR2: ENHRY and SYGVKD. Each CDR3 protein is one row after TCRdb ran MiXCR on the RT-PCR reads. The sample shows a few hundred thousand distinct CDR3 sequences, about 15% of them seen only once. This TCR was sampled from a man between 50 and 59 years old who received an inactivated influenza vaccine. The starting material was PBMCs from blood, obtained roughly 12 days after vaccination. V gene TRBV10-3 combines with J gene TRBJ2-3; 7 nucleotides match TRBD2. The CDR3 region is CAIVPAGEISDTQYF. The CDR3 DNA follows: TGTGCCATCGTTCCTGCGGGAGAAATTTCAGATACGCAGTATTTT.